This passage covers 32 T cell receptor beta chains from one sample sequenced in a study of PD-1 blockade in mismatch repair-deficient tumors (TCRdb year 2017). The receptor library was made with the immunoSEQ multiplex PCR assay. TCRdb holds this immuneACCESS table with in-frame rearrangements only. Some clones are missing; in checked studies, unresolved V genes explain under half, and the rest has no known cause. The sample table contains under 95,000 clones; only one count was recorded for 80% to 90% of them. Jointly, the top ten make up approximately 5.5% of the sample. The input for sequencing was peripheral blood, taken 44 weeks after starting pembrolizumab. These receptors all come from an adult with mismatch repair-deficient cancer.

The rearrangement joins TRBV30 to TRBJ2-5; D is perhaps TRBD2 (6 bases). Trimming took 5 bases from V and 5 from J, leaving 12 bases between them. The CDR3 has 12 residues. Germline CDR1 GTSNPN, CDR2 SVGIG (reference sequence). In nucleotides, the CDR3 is TGTGCCTGGGCGGGGCAGGTGGAGACCCAGTACTTC. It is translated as CAWAGQVETQYF.

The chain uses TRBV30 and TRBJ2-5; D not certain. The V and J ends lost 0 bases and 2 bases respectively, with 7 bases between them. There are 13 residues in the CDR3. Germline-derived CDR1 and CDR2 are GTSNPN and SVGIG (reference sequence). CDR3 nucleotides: TGTGCCTGGAGTGTAGGCCAGCAAGAGACCCAGTACTTC. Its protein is CAWSVGQQETQYF.

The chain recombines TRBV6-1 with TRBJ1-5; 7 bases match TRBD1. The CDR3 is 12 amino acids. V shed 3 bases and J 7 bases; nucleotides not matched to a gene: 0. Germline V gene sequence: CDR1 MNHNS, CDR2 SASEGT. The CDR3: CASSDRGQPQHF. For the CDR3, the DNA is TGTGCCAGCAGTGACAGGGGGCAGCCCCAGCATTTT.

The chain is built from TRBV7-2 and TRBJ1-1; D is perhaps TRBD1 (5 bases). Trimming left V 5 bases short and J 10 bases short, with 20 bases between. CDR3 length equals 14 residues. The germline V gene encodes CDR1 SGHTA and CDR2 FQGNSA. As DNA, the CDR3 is TGTGCCAGCAGCGAATGGGACGGTCGGCGGGTAGCTTTCTTT. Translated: CASSEWDGRRVAFF.

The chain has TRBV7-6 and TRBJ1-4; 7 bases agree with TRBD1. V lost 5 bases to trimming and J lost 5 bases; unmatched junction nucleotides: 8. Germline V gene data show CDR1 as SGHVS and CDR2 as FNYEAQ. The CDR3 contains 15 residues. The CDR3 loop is CASSRRDRFNEKLFF. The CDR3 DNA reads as TGTGCCAGCAGCAGGCGGGACAGATTCAATGAAAAACTGTTTTTT.

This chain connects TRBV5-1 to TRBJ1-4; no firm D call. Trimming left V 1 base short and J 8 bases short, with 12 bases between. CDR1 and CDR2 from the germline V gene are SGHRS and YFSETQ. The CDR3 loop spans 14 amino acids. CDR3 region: CASSLYSSREKLFF. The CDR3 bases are TGCGCCAGCAGCTTGTACTCGAGCCGCGAAAAACTGTTTTTT.

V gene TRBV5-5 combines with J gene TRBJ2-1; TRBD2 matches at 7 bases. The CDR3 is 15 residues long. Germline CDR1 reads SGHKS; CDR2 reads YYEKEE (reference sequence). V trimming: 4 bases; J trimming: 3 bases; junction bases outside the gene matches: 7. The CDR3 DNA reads TGTGCCAGCAGCACCGGCGGGAGAATCTACAATGAGCAGTTCTTC. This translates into CASSTGGRIYNEQFF.

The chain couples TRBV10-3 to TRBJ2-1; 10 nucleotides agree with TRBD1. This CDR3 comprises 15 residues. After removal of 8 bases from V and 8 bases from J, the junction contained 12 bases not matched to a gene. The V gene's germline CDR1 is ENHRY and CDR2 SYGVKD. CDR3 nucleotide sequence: TGTGCCATCGCGCGACTCGGACAGGGGGGCGATGAGCAGTTCTTC. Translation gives CAIARLGQGGDEQFF.

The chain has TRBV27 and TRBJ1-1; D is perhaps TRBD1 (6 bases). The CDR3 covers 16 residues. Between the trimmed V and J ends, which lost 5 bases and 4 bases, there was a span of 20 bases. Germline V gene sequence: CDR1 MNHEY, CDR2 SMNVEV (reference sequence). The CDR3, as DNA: TGTGCCAGCAGTCTCGCGGGGGGCGTGGTAGGCACTGAAGCTTTCTTT. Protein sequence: CASSLAGGVVGTEAFF.

Here the CDR3 reads CATRVGPRGGNEQFF. For the CDR3, the DNA is TGTGCCACCAGAGTTGGACCTCGCGGGGGCAATGAGCAGTTCTTC. The gene calls are TRBV2 and TRBJ2-1, with TRBD2 matching over 7 bases. CDR1 is SNHLY and CDR2 is FYNNEI in the germline V gene. V was pared by 10 bases and J by 6 bases, with 15 bases of the junction left unmatched. The CDR3 covers 15 residues. Filled out from reference TRBV2 and TRBJ2-1, the complete variable domain reads EPEVTQTPSHQVTQMGQEVILRCVPISNHLYFYWYRQILGQKVEFLVSFYNNEISEKSEIFDDQFSVERPDGSNFTLKIRSTKLEDSAMYFCATRVGPRGGNEQFFGPGTRLTVL.

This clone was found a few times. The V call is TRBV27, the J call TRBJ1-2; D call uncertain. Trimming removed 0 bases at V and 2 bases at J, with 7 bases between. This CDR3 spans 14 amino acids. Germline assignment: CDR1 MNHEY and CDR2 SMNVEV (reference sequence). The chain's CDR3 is CASSLSRQNYGYTF. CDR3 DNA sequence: TGTGCCAGCAGTTTATCAAGGCAGAACTATGGCTACACCTTC.

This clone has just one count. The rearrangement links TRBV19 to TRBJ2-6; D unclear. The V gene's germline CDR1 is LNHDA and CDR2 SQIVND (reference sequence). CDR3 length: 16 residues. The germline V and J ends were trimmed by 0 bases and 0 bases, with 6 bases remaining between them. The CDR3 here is CASSIESGSGANVLTF. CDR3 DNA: TGTGCCAGTAGTATAGAATCAGGCTCTGGGGCCAACGTCCTGACTTTC.

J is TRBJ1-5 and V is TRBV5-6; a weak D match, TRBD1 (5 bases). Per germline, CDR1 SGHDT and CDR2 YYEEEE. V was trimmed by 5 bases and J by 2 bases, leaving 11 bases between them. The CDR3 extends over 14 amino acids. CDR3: CASSQGRGNQPQHF. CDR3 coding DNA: TGTGCCAGCAGTCAGGGTAGGGGCAATCAGCCCCAGCATTTT. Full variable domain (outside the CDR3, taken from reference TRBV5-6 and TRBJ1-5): DAGVTQSPTHLIKTRGQQVTLRCSPKSGHDTVSWYQQALGQGPQFIFQYYEEEERQRGNFPDRFSGHQFPNYSSELNVNALLLGDSALYLCASSQGRGNQPQHFGDGTRLSIL.

The CDR3 here is CASSISDRAYSNQPQHF. CDR3 DNA: TGTGCCAGTAGTATAAGCGACAGAGCCTATAGCAATCAGCCCCAGCATTTT. The chain carries TRBV19 and TRBJ1-5, with TRBD1 as a possible D gene (5 bases). V shed 2 bases and J shed 0 bases, with 14 bases lying between them. Germline values: CDR1 LNHDA, CDR2 SQIVND (reference sequence). The CDR3 spans 17 residues.

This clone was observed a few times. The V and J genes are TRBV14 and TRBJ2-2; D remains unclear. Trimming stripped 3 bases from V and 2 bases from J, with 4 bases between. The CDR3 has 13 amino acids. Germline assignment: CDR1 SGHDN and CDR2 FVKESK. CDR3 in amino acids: CASSHGNTGELFF. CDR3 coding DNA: TGTGCCAGCAGCCACGGAAACACCGGGGAGCTGTTTTTT.

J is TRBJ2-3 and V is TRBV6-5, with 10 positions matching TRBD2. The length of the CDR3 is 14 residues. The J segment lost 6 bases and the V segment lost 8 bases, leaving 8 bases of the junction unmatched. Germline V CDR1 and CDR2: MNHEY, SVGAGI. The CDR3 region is CASRLAGPGDTQYF. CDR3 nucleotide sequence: TGTGCCAGCCGACTAGCGGGTCCTGGGGATACGCAGTATTTT.

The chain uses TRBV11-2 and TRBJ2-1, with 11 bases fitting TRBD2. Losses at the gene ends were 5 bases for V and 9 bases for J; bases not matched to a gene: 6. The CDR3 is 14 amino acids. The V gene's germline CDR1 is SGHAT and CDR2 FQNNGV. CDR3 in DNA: TGTGCCAGCAGCATGGGGACTAGCGGCACTGAGCAGTTCTTC. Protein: CASSMGTSGTEQFF.

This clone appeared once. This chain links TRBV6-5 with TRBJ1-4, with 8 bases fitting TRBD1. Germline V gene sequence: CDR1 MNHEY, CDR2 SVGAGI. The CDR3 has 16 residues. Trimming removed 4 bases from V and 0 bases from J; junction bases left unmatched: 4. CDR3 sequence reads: CASSSPGQATNEKLFF. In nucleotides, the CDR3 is TGTGCCAGCAGTTCCCCGGGACAGGCAACTAATGAAAAACTGTTTTTT.

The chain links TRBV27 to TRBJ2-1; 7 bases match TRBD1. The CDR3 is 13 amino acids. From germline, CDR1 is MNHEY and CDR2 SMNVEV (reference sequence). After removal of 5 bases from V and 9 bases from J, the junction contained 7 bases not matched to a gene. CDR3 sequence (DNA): TGTGCCAGCAGTCTCTCCCCAGGGGGTGAGCAGTTCTTC. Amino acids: CASSLSPGGEQFF.

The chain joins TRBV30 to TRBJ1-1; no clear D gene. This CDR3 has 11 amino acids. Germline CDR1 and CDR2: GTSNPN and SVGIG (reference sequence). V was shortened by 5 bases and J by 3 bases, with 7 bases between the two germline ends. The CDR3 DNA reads TGTGCCTGGCAGCGGGACACTGAAGCTTTCTTT. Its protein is CAWQRDTEAFF.

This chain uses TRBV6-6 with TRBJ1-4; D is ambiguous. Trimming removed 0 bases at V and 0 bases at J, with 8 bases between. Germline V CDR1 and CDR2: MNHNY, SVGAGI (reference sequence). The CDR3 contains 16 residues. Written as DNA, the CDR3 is TGTGCCAGCAGTTACTCGGGCAGAGCAACTAATGAAAAACTGTTTTTT. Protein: CASSYSGRATNEKLFF.

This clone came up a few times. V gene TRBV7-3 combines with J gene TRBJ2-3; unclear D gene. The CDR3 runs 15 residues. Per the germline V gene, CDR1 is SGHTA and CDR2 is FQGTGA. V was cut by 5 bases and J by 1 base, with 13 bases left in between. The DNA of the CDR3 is TGTGCCAGCAGCCAGGACCTAGTAGGCACAGATACGCAGTATTTT. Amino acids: CASSQDLVGTDTQYF.

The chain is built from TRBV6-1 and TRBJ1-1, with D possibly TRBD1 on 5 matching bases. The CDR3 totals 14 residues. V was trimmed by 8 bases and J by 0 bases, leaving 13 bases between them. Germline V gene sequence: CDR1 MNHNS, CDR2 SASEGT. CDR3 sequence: CASVRRQLNTEAFF. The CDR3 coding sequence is TGTGCCAGCGTAAGGAGACAGTTGAACACTGAAGCTTTCTTT.

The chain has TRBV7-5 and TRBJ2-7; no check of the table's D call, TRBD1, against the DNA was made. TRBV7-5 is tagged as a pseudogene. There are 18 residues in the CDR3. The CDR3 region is CARSLEVKAPGGCYEQYF. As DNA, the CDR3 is TGTGCCAGAAGCTTAGAAGTCAAAGCGCCAGGGGGCTGCTACGAGCAGTACTTC.

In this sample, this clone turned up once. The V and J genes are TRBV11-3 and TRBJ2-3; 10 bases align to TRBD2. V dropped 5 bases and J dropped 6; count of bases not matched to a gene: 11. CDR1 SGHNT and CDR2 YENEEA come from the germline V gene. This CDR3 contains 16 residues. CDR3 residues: CASSPLAGVGRDTQYF. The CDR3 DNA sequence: TGTGCCAGCAGCCCGCTAGCGGGAGTTGGGCGGGATACGCAGTATTTT.

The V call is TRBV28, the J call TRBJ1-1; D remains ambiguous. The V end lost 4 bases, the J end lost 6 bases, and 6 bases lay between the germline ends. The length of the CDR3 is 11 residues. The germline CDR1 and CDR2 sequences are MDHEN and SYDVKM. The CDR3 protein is CASSSVAEAFF. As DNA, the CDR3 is TGTGCCAGCAGTTCGGTCGCTGAAGCTTTCTTT.

The CDR3 region has the DNA TGTGCCAGCAGCTTAACTAGCGGGAGGGCGTACAATGAGCAGTTCTTC. Its translation: CASSLTSGRAYNEQFF. The rearrangement joins TRBV7-6 to TRBJ2-1; 13 positions agree with TRBD2. There are 16 residues in the CDR3. Germline V gives CDR1 SGHVS, CDR2 FNYEAQ. After removal of 2 bases from V and 4 bases from J, the junction contained 2 bases not matched to a gene.

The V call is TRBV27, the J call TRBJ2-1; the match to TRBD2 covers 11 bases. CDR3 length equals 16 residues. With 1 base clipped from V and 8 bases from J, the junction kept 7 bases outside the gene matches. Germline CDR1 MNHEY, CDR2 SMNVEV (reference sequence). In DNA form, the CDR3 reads TGTGCCAGCAGTTTATTATTGACTAGCGGGATCTATGAGCAGTTCTTC. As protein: CASSLLLTSGIYEQFF.

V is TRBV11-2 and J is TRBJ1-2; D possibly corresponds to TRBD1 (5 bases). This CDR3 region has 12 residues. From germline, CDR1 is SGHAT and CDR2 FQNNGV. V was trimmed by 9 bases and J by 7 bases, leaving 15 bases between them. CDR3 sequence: CARGDQGGGYTF. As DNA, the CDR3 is TGTGCCAGAGGGGATCAGGGAGGTGGCTACACCTTC.

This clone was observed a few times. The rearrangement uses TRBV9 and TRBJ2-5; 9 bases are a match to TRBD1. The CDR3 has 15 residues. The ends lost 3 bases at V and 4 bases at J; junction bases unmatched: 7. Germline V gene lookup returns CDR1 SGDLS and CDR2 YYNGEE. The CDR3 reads CASSAITGGSETQYF. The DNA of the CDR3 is TGTGCCAGCAGCGCAATAACAGGGGGCTCAGAGACCCAGTACTTC.

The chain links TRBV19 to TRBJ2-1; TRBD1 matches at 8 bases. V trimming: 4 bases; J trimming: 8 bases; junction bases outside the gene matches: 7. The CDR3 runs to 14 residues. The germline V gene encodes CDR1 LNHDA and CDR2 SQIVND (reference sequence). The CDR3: CASSNQGARHEQFF. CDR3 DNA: TGTGCCAGTAGTAACCAGGGGGCGCGTCATGAGCAGTTCTTC.

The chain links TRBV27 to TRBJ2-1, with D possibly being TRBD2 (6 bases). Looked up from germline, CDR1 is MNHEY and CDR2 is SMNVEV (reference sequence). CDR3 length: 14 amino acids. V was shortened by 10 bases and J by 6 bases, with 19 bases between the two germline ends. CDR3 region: CATGGTLTGNEQFF. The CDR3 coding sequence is TGTGCCACCGGCGGGACCCTCACAGGCAATGAGCAGTTCTTC.